One sample yielded the 11 T cell receptor beta chains listed below, sequenced in a study of beta chain features in type 1 diabetes. Expressed TCRB transcripts were sequenced because the entire RNA isolate underwent reverse transcription. Some clones are missing from TCRdb's copy, which holds only in-frame ones; the method was immunoSEQ multiplex PCR. The sample consists of roughly 500,000 clones, about an eighth of them appearing once. Sequenced: naive CD4+ T cells from blood. These receptors came from a woman between 18 and 30 years old in good health.

V usage is TRBV7-9 and J usage is TRBJ2-7; TRBD1 agrees at 8 bases. V shed 5 bases, J shed 3 bases, and the junction held 6 bases outside the gene matches. Germline V lookup: CDR1 SEHNR, CDR2 FQNEAQ (reference sequence). The CDR3 is made up of 14 amino acids. The CDR3 spells CASSNTGGGYEQYF. CDR3 DNA: TGTGCCAGCAGCAACACAGGGGGTGGCTACGAGCAGTACTTC.

This clone was detected a few times. CDR3 region: CASSLAASGKQFF. CDR3 bases: TGTGCCAGCAGCTTGGCGGCCAGCGGGAAGCAGTTCTTC. This chain links TRBV5-4 with TRBJ2-1, with 7 bases that match TRBD2. The CDR3 totals 13 residues. Germline CDR1 and CDR2: SGHNT and YYREEE (reference sequence). V lost 0 bases to trimming and J lost 11 bases; unmatched junction nucleotides: 5.

This clone was found a few times. The gene calls are TRBV7-2 and TRBJ2-5; D is uncertain. Germline CDR1 and CDR2: SGHTA and FQGNSA. The CDR3 contains 14 residues. The V gene lost 5 bases and the J gene lost 2 bases, with 12 bases spanning the gap. The CDR3 sequence: CASSLDTRQETQYF. The CDR3, as DNA: TGTGCCAGCAGCCTAGACACGAGACAAGAGACCCAGTACTTC.

This clone was seen only a few times. The J gene is TRBJ2-5, the V gene TRBV14; D perhaps matches TRBD1 (6 bases). The CDR3 runs 14 residues. V dropped 4 bases and J dropped 4 bases, with 13 bases sitting between them. CDR1 and CDR2 (germline): SGHDN, FVKESK. CDR3 nucleotide sequence: TGTGCCAGCAGCCCCCGACAGGTGGGAGAGACCCAGTACTTC. The encoded protein is CASSPRQVGETQYF.

CDR3 residues: CASNSDKGSPLHF. The CDR3 DNA reads as TGTGCCAGCAACTCGGACAAGGGTTCACCCCTCCACTTT. This rearrangement joins TRBV9 to TRBJ1-6; D possibly corresponds to TRBD1 (5 bases). With 6 bases removed from V and 9 bases from J, the gap between germline ends came to 13 bases. This CDR3 is 13 amino acids long. CDR1 and CDR2 (germline): SGDLS, YYNGEE.

The sample holds a few counts of this clone. The V and J genes are TRBV15 and TRBJ2-4; D gene ambiguous. With 0 bases removed from V and 0 bases from J, the gap between germline ends came to 6 bases. Germline V CDR1 and CDR2: LNHNV, YYDKDF (reference sequence). The CDR3 loop spans 15 amino acids. This chain's CDR3 is CATSRDGLAKNIQYF. DNA for the CDR3: TGTGCCACCAGCAGAGACGGGCTAGCCAAAAACATTCAGTACTTC.

Only a few counts were recorded for this clone. The chain couples TRBV29-1 to TRBJ2-1; D could derive from TRBD1 or TRBD2 (5 bases each). The CDR3 has 13 amino acids. Germline CDR1 reads SQVTM; CDR2 reads ANQGSEA. Trimming shortened V by 7 bases and J by 9 bases, and 19 bases separated the two germline ends. The CDR3 DNA sequence: TGCAGCGCGAGGGGCCCCCGCGAGGGTGAGCAGTTCTTC. This translates into CSARGPREGEQFF.

The sample holds a few counts of this clone. The chain combines TRBV5-1 with TRBJ2-1, with D unresolved. The CDR3 is 11 residues long. The V end lost 5 bases, the J end lost 3 bases, and 3 bases lay between the germline ends. Germline V CDR1 and CDR2: SGHRS, YFSETQ. The CDR3, as DNA: TGCGCCAGCAGGGACTACAATGAGCAGTTCTTC. Translated, it gives CASRDYNEQFF.

The V gene is TRBV30, the J gene TRBJ2-7; D call uncertain. The CDR3 runs 14 residues. Trimming pared 1 base from V and 7 bases from J, leaving 17 bases between. CDR1 GTSNPN and CDR2 SVGIG come from the germline V gene (reference sequence). The CDR3 sequence: CAWSEWTDLGEQYF. CDR3 DNA sequence: TGTGCCTGGAGTGAATGGACCGACCTGGGTGAGCAGTACTTC.

The rearrangement uses TRBV9 and TRBJ2-3; the match to TRBD1 covers 11 bases. Trimming took 3 bases from V and 4 from J; bases not matched to a gene: 7. Germline CDR1 and CDR2: SGDLS and YYNGEE. The CDR3 is 16 amino acids. CDR3 sequence (DNA): TGTGCCAGCAGCGCTGATCCGGGACAGGGGGCAGATACGCAGTATTTT. Translation gives CASSADPGQGADTQYF. The whole variable domain, filled in from reference TRBV9 and TRBJ2-3, reads DSGVTQTPKHLITATGQRVTLRCSPRSGDLSVYWYQQSLDQGLQFLIQYYNGEERAKGNILERFSAQQFPDLHSELNLSSLELGDSALYFCASSADPGQGADTQYFGPGTRLTVL.

This clone has only a few counts. The chain recombines TRBV7-9 with TRBJ2-1, with a possible D match to TRBD2 (6 bases). Germline lookup yields CDR1 SEHNR and CDR2 FQNEAQ (reference sequence). This CDR3 contains 15 residues. Trimming pared 6 bases from V and 7 bases from J, leaving 19 bases between. The CDR3 DNA follows: TGTGCCAGCAGTTCTCGACGGGAGCTCATTAATGAGCAGTTCTTC. Protein product: CASSSRRELINEQFF.